This TCR beta chain was captured by sequencing in a study of blood T cell repertoires in COVID-19. Methods used by the authors: Amplification from reference gene primers served as the basis for estimated nucleated cell counts. Profiled with immunoSEQ multiplex PCR; TCRdb holds only in-frame clones, not every one. V and J calls and clone size are given by that table; D and trimming were obtained from the DNA. The table lists fewer than 200,000 clones, under 95% of them singletons. The clonotype originates from a man aged 18 to 35 with COVID-19, enrolled during active disease. The sequenced material came from peripheral blood.

The CDR3, as DNA: TGTGCCTGGAGTCGTAGACAGCATAATAGCAATCAGCCCCAGCATTTT. Translation: CAWSRRQHNSNQPQHF. The J gene is TRBJ1-5, the V gene TRBV30; tentatively, D is TRBD1 (5 bases). Per the germline V gene, CDR1 is GTSNPN and CDR2 is SVGIG (reference sequence). Deletions cut 2 bases from V and 0 bases from J, with 14 bases between. This CDR3 is built from 16 residues.